The 3 T cell receptor beta chains given below trace back to one sample, sequenced in a study of a mutant IDH1 vaccine in newly diagnosed glioma. Regarding time point: week 35, safety follow-up. A single vaccine dose contained 300 ug of mutant IDH1 20-mer peptide, and topical imiquimod was used with it. These receptors have no known antigen. Sequencing was performed with immunoSEQ multiplex PCR; in TCRdb, only in-frame clones are kept and a portion is missing. Of about 26,000 clones detected, approximately 87% appear once; the ten largest clones hold about 31%. Sequenced here: PBMCs, sampled from a glioma patient whose treatment included an IDH1 peptide vaccine. The receptors derive from a man aged 25-45 years with glioma.

The rearrangement uses TRBV5-6 and TRBJ2-7, with TRBD1 matching over 8 bases. The V segment lost 0 bases and the J segment 1 base; nucleotides outside the gene matches: 3. Germline lookup yields CDR1 SGHDT and CDR2 YYEEEE. CDR3 length equals 15 residues. The CDR3 loop is CASSLGTGRSYEQYF. For the CDR3, the DNA is TGTGCCAGCAGCTTGGGGACAGGGCGTTCCTACGAGCAGTACTTC.

The chain joins TRBV30 to TRBJ2-5; 8 nucleotides agree with TRBD1. The CDR3 totals 12 residues. The V and J ends lost 5 bases and 2 bases, in that order; junction bases with no gene match: 1. Germline CDR1 reads GTSNPN; CDR2 reads SVGIG (reference sequence). The CDR3 loop reads CAWGQGQETQYF. The DNA of the CDR3 is TGTGCCTGGGGACAGGGACAAGAGACCCAGTACTTC.

This sequence joins TRBV4-3 and TRBJ2-7, with a possible D match to TRBD1 (5 bases). CDR3 length equals 15 residues. V gave up 0 bases and J gave up 0 bases, with 9 bases separating them. The germline CDR1 and CDR2 sequences are LGHNA and YSLEER. The CDR3 here is CASSQDRATSYEQYF. CDR3 bases: TGCGCCAGCAGCCAAGACAGGGCGACCTCCTACGAGCAGTACTTC.